This T cell receptor beta chain was recorded in a study of cytomegalovirus exposure and HLA in healthy donors. About the research overall: A later analysis reported the 90 to 150 validation repertoires used the same platform as the 550 to 700 first-cohort repertoires.

For this clone: The antigen is not known.

TCRdb's copy holds only in-frame clones and misses some; the assay was immunoSEQ multiplex PCR. The sample lists some 84,000 clones, roughly 93% occurring once. The CDR3 consists of 16 residues. V gave up 4 bases and J gave up 4 bases, with 14 bases separating them. The V gene's germline CDR1 is SEHNR and CDR2 FQNEAQ (reference sequence). Donors were drawn from the 120-subject validation cohort, separate from the roughly 670-subject first cohort. Study-level points and caveats: Cytomegalovirus status was reportedly diagnosed by the classifier with high specificity and sensitivity. Despite most TCR sequences being rare, some public TCRs occurred in many donors.

The sequence derives from a man younger than 40 in good health and CMV-seronegative. The rearrangement joins TRBV7-9 to TRBJ2-6, with D uncertain. The sequenced sample was PBMCs. CDR3 sequence (DNA): TGTGCCAGCAGCTCCCCCGGGTCAGCGGGGGCCAACGTCCTGACTTTC. It codes for CASSSPGSAGANVLTF.